A single T cell receptor (beta chain) is shown here with its context. The record originates from a study of T-cell memory formation after mild COVID-19. MiXCR, run by TCRdb on the 5' RACE reads, gives a single entry per CDR3 protein. The sample has roughly 510,000 distinct CDR3 sequences; around 16% are singletons. Germline values: CDR1 SGHVS, CDR2 FNYEAQ. Trimming cost V 5 bases and J 2 bases, with 11 bases left between them. The CDR3 consists of 14 residues. The TCR was taken from an adult woman who had mild COVID-19 (a few samples of this study predate the infection). Cell type and time point are not known. Material for sequencing was PBMCs or a T cell subset sorted from them (not recorded which). The chain couples TRBV7-6 to TRBJ2-3, with D hard to call. CDR3 DNA: TGTGCCAGCAGCCGGCGTGGGGACACAGATACGCAGTATTTT. This translates into CASSRRGDTDTQYF. The complete variable domain, with remaining parts taken from reference TRBV7-6 and TRBJ2-3, reads GAGVSQSPRYKVTKRGQDVALRCDPISGHVSLYWYRQALGQGPEFLTYFNYEAQQDKSGLPNDRFSAERPEGSISTLTIQRTEQRDSAMYRCASSRRGDTDTQYFGPGTRLTVL.